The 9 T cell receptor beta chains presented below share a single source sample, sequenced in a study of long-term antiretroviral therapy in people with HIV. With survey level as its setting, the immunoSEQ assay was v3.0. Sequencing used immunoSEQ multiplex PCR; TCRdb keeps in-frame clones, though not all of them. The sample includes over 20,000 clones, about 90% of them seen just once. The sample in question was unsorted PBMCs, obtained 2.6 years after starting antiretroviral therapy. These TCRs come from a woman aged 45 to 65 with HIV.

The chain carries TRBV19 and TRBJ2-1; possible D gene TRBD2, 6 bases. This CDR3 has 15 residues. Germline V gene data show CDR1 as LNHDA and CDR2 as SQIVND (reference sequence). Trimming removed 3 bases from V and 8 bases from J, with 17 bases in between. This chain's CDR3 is CASSISSSESDEQFF. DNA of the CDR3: TGTGCCAGTAGTATTAGTTCTAGCGAGTCAGATGAGCAGTTCTTC. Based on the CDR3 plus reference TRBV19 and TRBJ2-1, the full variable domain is DGGITQSPKYLFRKEGQNVTLSCEQNLNHDAMYWYRQDPGQGLRLIYYSQIVNDFQKGDIAEGYSVSREKKESFPLTVTSAQKNPTAFYLCASSISSSESDEQFFGPGTRLTVL.

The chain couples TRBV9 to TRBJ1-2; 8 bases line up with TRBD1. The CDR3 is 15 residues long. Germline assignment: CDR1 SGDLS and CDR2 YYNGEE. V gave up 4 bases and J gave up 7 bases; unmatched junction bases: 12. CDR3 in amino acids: CASSRGGQGSSGYTF. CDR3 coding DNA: TGTGCCAGCAGCAGAGGAGGACAGGGCTCTTCTGGCTACACCTTC. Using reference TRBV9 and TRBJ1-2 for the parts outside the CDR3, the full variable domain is DSGVTQTPKHLITATGQRVTLRCSPRSGDLSVYWYQQSLDQGLQFLIQYYNGEERAKGNILERFSAQQFPDLHSELNLSSLELGDSALYFCASSRGGQGSSGYTFGSGTRLTVV.

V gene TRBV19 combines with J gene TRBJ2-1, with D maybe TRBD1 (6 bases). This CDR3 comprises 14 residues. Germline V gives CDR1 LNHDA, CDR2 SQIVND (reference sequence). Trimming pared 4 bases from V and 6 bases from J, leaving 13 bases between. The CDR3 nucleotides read TGTGCCAGTAGTAACTTGGACAGCGTCAATGAGCAGTTCTTC. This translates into CASSNLDSVNEQFF.

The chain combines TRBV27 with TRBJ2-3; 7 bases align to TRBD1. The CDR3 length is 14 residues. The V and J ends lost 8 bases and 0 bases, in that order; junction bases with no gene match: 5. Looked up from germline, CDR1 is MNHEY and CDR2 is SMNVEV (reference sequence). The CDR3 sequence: CASGTETSTDTQYF. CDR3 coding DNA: TGTGCCAGCGGGACAGAAACTAGCACAGATACGCAGTATTTT.

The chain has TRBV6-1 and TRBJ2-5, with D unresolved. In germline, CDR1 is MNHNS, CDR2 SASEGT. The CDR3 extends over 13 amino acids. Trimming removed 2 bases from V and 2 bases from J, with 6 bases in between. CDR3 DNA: TGTGCCAGCAGTGAATTTGGACAAGAGACCCAGTACTTC. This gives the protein CASSEFGQETQYF.

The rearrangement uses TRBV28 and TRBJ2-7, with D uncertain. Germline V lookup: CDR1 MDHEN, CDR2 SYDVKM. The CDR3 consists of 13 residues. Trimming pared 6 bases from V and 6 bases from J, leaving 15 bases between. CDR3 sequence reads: CASRTSSRSEQYF. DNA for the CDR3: TGTGCCAGCAGGACCAGTTCTCGGAGCGAGCAGTACTTC.

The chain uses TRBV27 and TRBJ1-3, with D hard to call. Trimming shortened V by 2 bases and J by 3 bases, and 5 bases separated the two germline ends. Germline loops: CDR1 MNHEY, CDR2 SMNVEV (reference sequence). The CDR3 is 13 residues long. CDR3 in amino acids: CASSLNNGNTIYF. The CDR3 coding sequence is TGTGCCAGCAGTTTAAACAATGGAAACACCATATATTTT.

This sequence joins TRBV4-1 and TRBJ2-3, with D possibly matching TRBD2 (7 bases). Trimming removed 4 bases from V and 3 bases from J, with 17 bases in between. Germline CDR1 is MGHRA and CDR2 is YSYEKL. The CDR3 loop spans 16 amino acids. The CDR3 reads CASSPTNGGRTDTQYF. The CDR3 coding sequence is TGCGCCAGCAGCCCCACAAACGGGGGGCGGACAGATACGCAGTATTTT.

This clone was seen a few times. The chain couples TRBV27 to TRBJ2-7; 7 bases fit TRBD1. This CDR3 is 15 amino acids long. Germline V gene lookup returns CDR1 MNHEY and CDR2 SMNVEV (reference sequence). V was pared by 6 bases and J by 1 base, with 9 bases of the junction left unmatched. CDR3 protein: CASRPRTGVSYEQYF. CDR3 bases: TGTGCCAGCAGGCCTCGGACAGGAGTTTCCTACGAGCAGTACTTC.